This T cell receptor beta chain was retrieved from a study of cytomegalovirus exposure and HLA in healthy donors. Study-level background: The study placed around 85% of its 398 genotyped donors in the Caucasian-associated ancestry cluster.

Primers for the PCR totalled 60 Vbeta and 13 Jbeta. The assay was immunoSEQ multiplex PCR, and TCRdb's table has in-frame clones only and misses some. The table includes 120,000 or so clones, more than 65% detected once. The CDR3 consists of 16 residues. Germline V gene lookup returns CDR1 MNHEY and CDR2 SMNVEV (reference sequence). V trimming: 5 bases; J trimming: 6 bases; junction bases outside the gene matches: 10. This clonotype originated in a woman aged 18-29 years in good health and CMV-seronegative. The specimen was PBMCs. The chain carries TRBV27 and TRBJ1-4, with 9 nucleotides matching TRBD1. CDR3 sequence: CASSPGDREFDEKLFF. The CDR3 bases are TGTGCCAGCAGTCCCGGGGACAGGGAGTTCGATGAAAAACTGTTTTTT.